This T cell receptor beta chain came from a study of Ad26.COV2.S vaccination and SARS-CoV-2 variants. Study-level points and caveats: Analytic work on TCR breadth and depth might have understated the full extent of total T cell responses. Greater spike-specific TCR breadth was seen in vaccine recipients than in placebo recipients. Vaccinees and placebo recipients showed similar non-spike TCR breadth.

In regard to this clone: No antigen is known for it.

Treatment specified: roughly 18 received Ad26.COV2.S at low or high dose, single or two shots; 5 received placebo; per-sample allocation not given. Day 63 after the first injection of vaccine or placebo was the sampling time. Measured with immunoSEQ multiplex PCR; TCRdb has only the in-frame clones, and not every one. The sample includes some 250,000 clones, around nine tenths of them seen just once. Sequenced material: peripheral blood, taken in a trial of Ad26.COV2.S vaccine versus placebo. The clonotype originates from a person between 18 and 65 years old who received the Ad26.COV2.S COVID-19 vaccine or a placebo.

In DNA, the CDR3 is TGTGCCAGCAGCGTATCAGGAGATAATGAGCAGTTCTTC. Amino acid sequence: CASSVSGDNEQFF. J is TRBJ2-1 and V is TRBV9; D is unresolved. V was trimmed by 1 base and J by 7 bases, leaving 9 bases between them. CDR1 and CDR2 from the germline V gene are SGDLS and YYNGEE. The CDR3 spans 13 residues.